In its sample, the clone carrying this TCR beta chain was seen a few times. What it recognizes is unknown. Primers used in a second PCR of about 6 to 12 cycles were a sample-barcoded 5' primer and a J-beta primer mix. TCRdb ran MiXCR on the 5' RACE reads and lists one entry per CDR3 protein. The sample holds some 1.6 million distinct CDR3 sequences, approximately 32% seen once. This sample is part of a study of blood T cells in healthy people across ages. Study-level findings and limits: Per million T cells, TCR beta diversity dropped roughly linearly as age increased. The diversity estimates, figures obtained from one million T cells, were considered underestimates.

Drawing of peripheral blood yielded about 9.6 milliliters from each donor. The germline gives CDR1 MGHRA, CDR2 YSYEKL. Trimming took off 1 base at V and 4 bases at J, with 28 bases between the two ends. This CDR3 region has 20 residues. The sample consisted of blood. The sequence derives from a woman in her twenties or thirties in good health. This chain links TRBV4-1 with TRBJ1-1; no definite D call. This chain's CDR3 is CASSQVPPFQEGSGGTEAFF. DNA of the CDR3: TGCGCCAGCAGCCAAGTTCCGCCGTTCCAGGAGGGTTCCGGAGGCACTGAAGCTTTCTTT.